This T cell receptor (beta chain) was captured by sequencing in a study of cytomegalovirus exposure and HLA in healthy donors (dated by TCRdb to 2016 to 2017). In the study overall: An earlier analysis of roughly 500 of the donors reported more than 250 Gb of sequence data and 117 million unique TCR beta sequences from 150 million to 200 million T cells. Donor age, sex, ethnicity and CMV serostatus were compiled together with the repertoire data. High-throughput TCR immunosequencing, statistical association of individual TCRs with disease status, and machine learning were combined to predict cytomegalovirus infection status. Besides the first cohort of 500 to 700 subjects, a separate validation cohort made up of around 120 different subjects was used. About 300 gigabases of sequencing data and 70 million to 85 million unique TCR sequences were included in an early release covering around 650 HLA-typed donors. Several DR-DQ haplotypes were treated as single units for association and clustering because of strong linkage in the cohort. An earlier analysis of roughly 600 of the donors used high-throughput TCR beta sequencing to judge whether each TCR beta V gene segment behaved as functional or pseudogenic. A later genetic analysis took genome-wide SNP genotypes for about three fifths of the 666 donors and used that subset as a discovery cohort. The study was designed to test whether signatures of past pathogen exposure could be identified by cataloging public T cell receptors. Typing coverage varied by locus: about 629-630 donors for A, B, C, DRB1 and DQB1; about 520 for DQA1; more than 600 for DPA1; roughly 450 for DPB1. Both class I and class II loci were covered by HLA typing, at four-digit resolution. A later analysis re-examined previously published TCR beta repertoires from over 500 donors and added high-resolution HLA genotyping to investigate patterns of TCR occurrence. The genetic ancestry cluster associated with self-reported Caucasian donors included roughly 84% of the roughly 360 genotyped donors. Across some 400 genotyped donors of the cohort, an average of about 200,000 unique TCR beta nucleotide sequences per donor were sequenced, and roughly a sixth of those sequences were non-productive. All discovery cohort repertoires had been generated on a single sequencing platform. Rather than using new phenotypic data, the later analysis identified candidate immune exposures from TCR beta sequences and from how often those sequences occurred across donors. Using immunosequencing, the study profiled T cell repertoires from approximately 700 subjects and related those repertoires to cytomegalovirus serostatus. Study-level results and caveats: In a later analysis, most CMV-associated TCR beta chains were found to appear HLA-restricted, with HLA associations seemingly driven largely by CMV exposure. The cohort was sequenced for TCR beta chains only, and without alpha or paired-chain data the features that could be detected were limited. In vitro tests confirmed that a few of the cytomegalovirus-associated TCR beta chains recognize cytomegalovirus antigens. An association between a missense DCLRE1C variant and V-gene and J-gene trimming of TCR beta chains was found in a later genetic analysis and replicated in an independent cohort. In a later analysis, TCR association rates were found to vary across HLA loci, with the most associated TCRs seen for DRB1 alleles and the fewest for HLA-C alleles. Strong co-occurrence of HLA alleles, especially DR and DQ, made assigning TCR associations to individual alleles difficult. The authors suggested that the approach could potentially be extended to other disease states and immunological phenotypes. The sequencing pipeline was judged likely to have produced a cluster of highly shared sequence variants as a technical artifact. While some public TCRs were present in many individuals, most TCR sequences turned up only very rarely across donors. Because counts were too low, roughly 18 rarely observed V segments, including chromosome 9 orphons, were left out of the earlier analysis of about 620 of the donors. Correlated functional status among segregating V segments might reflect linkage disequilibrium, but an unknown experimental factor could not be ruled out. In a later analysis, 15,000 to 20,000 TCR beta sequences were associated with specific HLA alleles at a false discovery rate of 0.05. The only immune exposure information available for the cohort was CMV serostatus. An earlier analysis of roughly 570 of the donors showed that most TCR beta V segments appeared in productive rearrangements either about 87% or about 30% of the time, which broadly matched IMGT annotations. A further reported finding was that TCR beta sequences accurately predicted the HLA-A and HLA-B alleles for most subjects in the first cohort. The study gave a list of under 200 TCR beta chains associated with cytomegalovirus. Because some donors lacked HLA typing at each locus, the association tests relied only on the typed subset. In both the original and validation cohorts, the classifier was reported to diagnose cytomegalovirus status with high specificity and sensitivity. A later genetic analysis reported fewer N-insertions in productive TCRs among donors in an Asian-associated ancestry cluster than the roughly 670-donor mean. In a later analysis, HLA-associated TCR beta chains were found to be more clonally expanded and to have lower generation probabilities than equally common non-associated chains. In a later analysis, several top co-occurrence clusters were reported to appear linked to parvovirus B19, influenza, CMV and Epstein-Barr virus. Roughly uniform sequencing depth across donors was assumed in presence/absence analyses, although this assumption may not hold.

For this clone: Its antigen is not yet known. Base qualities are not at hand, and no much larger clone is one base apart.

Libraries were constructed by the immunoSEQ multiplex PCR assay. The multiplex PCR relied on a mix of 60 forward primers for TCR Vbeta segments and 13 reverse primers for TCR Jbeta segments. The CDR3 region of rearranged TCR beta genes was amplified from genomic DNA by a multiplex PCR assay. Amplified TCR beta libraries were sequenced as 87-base-pair reads on the Illumina HiSeq System. The study's own analysis went as follows. A later analysis tallied around 87 million unique TCR beta chains across the 660 or so repertoires, and some 10 million of those chains were shared by two or more donors. To remove PCR and sequencing errors, raw reads were error-corrected and collapsed into unique sequences using a nearest-neighbor algorithm that merged closely related sequences. V, D and J gene segments were assigned by aligning CDR3 sequences to IMGT reference sequences. For a sequence to be retained, at least a six-nucleotide match to both a V gene segment and a J gene segment was required. A rearrangement was called productive if the CDR3 had no stop codons and remained in frame with V and J, and every other rearrangement was called non-productive. Following IMGT convention, CDR3 was defined as the stretch from the second conserved V-encoded cysteine up to the conserved J-encoded phenylalanine. The earlier analysis of more than 450 of the donors excluded sequences that lacked an unambiguous match to a single V gene segment. In an earlier analysis of roughly 600 of the donors, a V segment was called functional when productive rearrangements were above 56.7%, and segregating when the standard deviation between donors exceeded 5%. A statistical classification framework was built for diagnosing cytomegalovirus status from the catalog of TCR beta chain sequences. A later analysis assigned V and J genes by comparing TCR nucleotide sequences with IMGT/GENE-DB human TR gene sequences. In a later analysis, CDR3 sequences and most-parsimonious VDJ recombination scenarios were assigned using the TCRdist pipeline. In a later analysis, each TCR beta chain was defined by its CDR3 amino acid sequence together with its V-gene family, and reads lacking a unique V-gene family were excluded. In a later analysis, some 600 highly shared, low-generation-probability nucleotide sequences were removed to address suspected cross-contamination and a sequencing artifact. In a later analysis, a clonal expansion index was calculated for each public chain from normalized within-repertoire ranks of inferred template counts. Generation probabilities in a later analysis came from a VDJ recombination model fitted to out-of-frame rearrangements, and those results were checked against IGoR. A later analysis scored TCR-TCR, TCR-HLA and TCR-CMV co-occurrence with hypergeometric tests, applying a repertoire-size bias correction to TCR pairs. False discovery rates were estimated in a later analysis by permuting HLA or CMV assignments 20 times. In a later analysis, co-occurring TCRs were grouped using DBSCAN, with TCRdist sequence similarity added in when clustering inside HLA-allele-positive subsets. Repertoires with fewer than 30,000 or more than 120,000 public chains were left out of co-occurrence clustering, as were about five repertoires with anomalous nucleotide sharing. TCRdb retrieved this table from immuneACCESS and kept in-frame rearrangements only. Not all clones are present; in checked studies, unresolved V genes account for under half, and no reason is known for the remainder. That table gives V, J and clone size, and the DNA gave D and trimming. The table for this sample lists tens of thousands of clones; around 78% of them were counted only once. The ten largest clones capture 4.6% of the sample.

The cohort consisted of hundreds of healthy bone marrow donors. At the time of sampling, all cohort members were nominally healthy, though unrecorded immune exposures were likely present. The donor tested CMV seropositive, placing the donor among the 290 or so seropositive members of the cohort. A peripheral blood sample was provided by each donor, and peripheral blood mononuclear cells were used for TCR beta sequencing. Genomic DNA was extracted from the blood cell samples with the Qiagen DNeasy Blood Extraction Kit. Sequencing used PBMCs. The receptor comes from a woman between 35 and 50 years old in good health and CMV-seropositive.

CDR3 sequence: CASSLDYSEQYF. The nucleotide sequence reads TGTGCCAGCAGCCTTGACTACTCCGAGCAGTACTTC. The chain couples TRBV14 to TRBJ2-7; the D gene is possibly TRBD2, with 5 bases matching. The CDR3 numbers 12 residues from cysteine through phenylalanine. Only the CDR3 DNA is retained, 36 bases long and in frame from the first base. CDR1 is given as SGHDN and CDR2 as FVKESK, both from the germline V gene. The junction carries 10 bases between V and J, which are trimmed by 4 bases and 6 bases respectively.